This T cell receptor beta chain was obtained from a study of T-cell reconstitution after alpha-beta-depleted transplantation in children. Study results and caveats: Day-60 TCRbeta diversity that was high in some patients was derived from surviving recipient T cells and thymic progenitors. At around two months after transplant, the alpha-beta T cells were reportedly derived from several hundred expanded clones that came from non-depleted graft cells. Most T-cell counts and diversity one year after the transplant came from T cells that were newly produced.

The table lists this clonotype with many counts. Antigen: not known. A library of TCRbeta sequences, prepared with unique molecular identifiers, was generated. TCRdb reprocessed the PCR reads via MiXCR and lists one record per CDR3 protein. The sample contains over 85,000 distinct CDR3 sequences, less than 6% of which appear only once. The receptor's source is a female patient under 10 years old who had a stem cell transplant for Fanconi anemia, so the T cells may come from the graft donor. Material: PBMCs, mostly from graft donor cells, obtained 60 days after TCRalphabeta/CD19-depleted stem cell transplant.

CDR3 amino acids: CASSLERGGLGDTQYF. The CDR3 coding sequence is TGTGCCAGCAGCTTAGAGCGGGGGGGCCTTGGAGATACGCAGTATTTT. J is TRBJ2-3 and V is TRBV7-2, with 10 bases fitting TRBD2. This CDR3 comprises 16 residues. J was trimmed by 5 bases and V by 1 base; bases with no gene match: 6. Germline loops: CDR1 SGHTA, CDR2 FQGNSA.